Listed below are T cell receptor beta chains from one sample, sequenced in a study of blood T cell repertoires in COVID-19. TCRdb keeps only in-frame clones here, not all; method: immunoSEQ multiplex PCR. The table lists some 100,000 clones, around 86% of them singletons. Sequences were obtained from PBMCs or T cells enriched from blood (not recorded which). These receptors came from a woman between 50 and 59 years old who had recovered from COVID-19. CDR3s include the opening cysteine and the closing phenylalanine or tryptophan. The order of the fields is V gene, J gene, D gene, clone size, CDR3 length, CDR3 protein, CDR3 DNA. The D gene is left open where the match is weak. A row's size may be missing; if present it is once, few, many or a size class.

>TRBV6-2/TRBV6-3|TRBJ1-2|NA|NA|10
CASSYPGYTF
TGTGCCAGCAGTTACCCAGGCTACACCTTC
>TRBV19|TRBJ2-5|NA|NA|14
CASSMRYRGETQYF
TGTGCCAGTAGTATGCGGTACCGCGGAGAGACCCAGTACTTC
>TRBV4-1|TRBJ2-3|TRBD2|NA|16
CASSQGSGGSTDTQYF
TGCGCCAGCAGCCAAGGGTCGGGGGGAAGCACAGATACGCAGTATTTT
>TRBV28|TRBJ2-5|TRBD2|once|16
CASSFRRLARGETQYF
TGTGCCAGCAGTTTTAGGCGACTAGCGAGGGGGGAGACCCAGTACTTC
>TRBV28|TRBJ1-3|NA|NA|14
CASSWGLGGNTIYF
TGTGCCAGCAGTTGGGGCCTCGGTGGAAACACCATATATTTT
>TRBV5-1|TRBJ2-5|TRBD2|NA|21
CASSLLPPRGSGGHGTETQYF
TGCGCCAGCAGCTTATTACCGCCCCGGGGTAGCGGGGGGCACGGCACGGAGACCCAGTACTTC
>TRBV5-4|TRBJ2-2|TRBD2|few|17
CASSLRSSGANTGELFF
TGTGCCAGCAGCTTGAGGTCTAGCGGTGCGAACACCGGGGAGCTGTTTTTT
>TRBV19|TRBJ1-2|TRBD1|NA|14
CASSIDGTVYGYTF
TGTGCCAGTAGTATAGACGGGACAGTCTATGGCTACACCTTC
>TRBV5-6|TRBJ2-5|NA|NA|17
CASSHRQLRARGGTQYF
TGTGCCAGCAGCCACAGACAGCTACGGGCCCGAGGTGGGACCCAGTACTTC
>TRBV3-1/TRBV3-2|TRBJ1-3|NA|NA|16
CASSRKVQGGGNTIYF
TGTGCCAGCAGCCGGAAGGTGCAGGGAGGTGGAAACACCATATATTTT
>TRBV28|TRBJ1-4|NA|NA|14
CASSSPGGGEKLFF
TGTGCCAGCAGTTCCCCCGGGGGAGGAGAAAAACTGTTTTTT
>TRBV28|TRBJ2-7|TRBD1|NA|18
CASSLGDRGKSYSYEQYF
TGTGCCAGCAGTTTGGGGGACAGGGGAAAATCCTACTCCTACGAGCAGTACTTC
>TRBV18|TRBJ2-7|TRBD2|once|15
CASSTPSQRGYEQYF
TGTGCCAGCTCAACACCCTCTCAGCGGGGGTACGAGCAGTACTTC
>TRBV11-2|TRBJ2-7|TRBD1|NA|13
CASSLGQGREQYF
TGTGCCAGCAGCTTAGGACAGGGGAGGGAGCAGTACTTC
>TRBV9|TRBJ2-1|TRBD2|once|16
CASSNRGGAGYNEQFF
TGTGCCAGCAGCAACCGCGGGGGGGCAGGCTACAATGAGCAGTTCTTC
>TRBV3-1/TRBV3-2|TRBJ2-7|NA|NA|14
CASRQGARGGEQYF
TGTGCCAGCAGACAAGGAGCTAGGGGAGGCGAGCAGTACTTC
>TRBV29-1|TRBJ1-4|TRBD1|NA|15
CSARTGGATNEKLFF
TGCAGCGCTAGGACAGGGGGCGCGACTAATGAAAAACTGTTTTTT
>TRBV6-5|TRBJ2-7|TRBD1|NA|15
CASRLGQAPSSEQYF
TGTGCCAGCAGACTGGGACAGGCGCCTTCTTCCGAGCAGTACTTC
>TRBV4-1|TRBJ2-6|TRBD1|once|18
CASSPTRTGNSGANVLTF
TGCGCCAGCAGCCCTACCCGGACAGGGAACTCTGGGGCCAACGTCCTGACTTTC
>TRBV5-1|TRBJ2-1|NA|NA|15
CASSLEAGMGNEQFF
TGCGCCAGCAGCTTGGAAGCAGGGATGGGGAATGAGCAGTTCTTC
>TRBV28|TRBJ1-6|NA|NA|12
CASSLLGSPLHF
TGTGCCAGCAGTTTATTGGGCTCACCCCTCCACTTT
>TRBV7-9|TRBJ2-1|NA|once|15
CASSRPGSSYNEQFF
TGTGCCAGCAGCCGGCCGGGAAGCTCCTACAATGAGCAGTTCTTC
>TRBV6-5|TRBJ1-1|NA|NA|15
CASTLTPGSFTEAFF
TGTGCCAGCACCTTAACCCCAGGGTCCTTCACTGAAGCTTTCTTT
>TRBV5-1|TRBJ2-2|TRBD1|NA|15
CASSSRGPNTGELFF
TGCGCCAGCAGCTCCAGGGGGCCGAACACCGGGGAGCTGTTTTTT
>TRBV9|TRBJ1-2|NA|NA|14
CASSVDRANYGYTF
TGTGCCAGCAGCGTAGACAGGGCTAACTATGGCTACACCTTC
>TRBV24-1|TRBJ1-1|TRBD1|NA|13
CATRGTGDTEAFF
TGTGCCACCAGGGGGACAGGGGACACTGAAGCTTTCTTT
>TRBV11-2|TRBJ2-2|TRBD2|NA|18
CASSSIRLAGGDTGELFF
TGTGCCAGCAGCTCAATACGACTAGCGGGAGGTGACACCGGGGAGCTGTTTTTT
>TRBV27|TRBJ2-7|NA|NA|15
CASSLVPGEPYEQYF
TGTGCCAGCAGTTTGGTCCCAGGGGAACCCTACGAGCAGTACTTC
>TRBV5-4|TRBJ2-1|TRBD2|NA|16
CASSVLERGGINEQFF
TGTGCCAGCAGCGTCCTGGAGCGGGGGGGCATAAATGAGCAGTTCTTC
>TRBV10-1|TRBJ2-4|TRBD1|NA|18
CASSESQTGDLAKNIQYF
TGCGCCAGCAGTGAGTCACAGACAGGGGACTTGGCCAAAAACATTCAGTACTTC
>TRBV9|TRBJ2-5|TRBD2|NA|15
CASSPHSGGAGTQYF
TGTGCCAGCAGCCCCCATAGCGGGGGGGCCGGGACCCAGTACTTC
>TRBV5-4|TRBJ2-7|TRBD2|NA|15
CASSLDPGGEDEQYF
TGTGCCAGCAGCTTGGATCCGGGGGGGGAGGACGAGCAGTACTTC
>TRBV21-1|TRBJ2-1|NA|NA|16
CASSRQRGLDSYEQFF
TGTGCCAGCAGCAGACAGCGGGGCCTAGATTCTTATGAGCAGTTCTTC
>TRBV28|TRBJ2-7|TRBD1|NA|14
CASRRQGATYEQYF
TGTGCCAGCAGGCGACAGGGTGCAACCTACGAGCAGTACTTC
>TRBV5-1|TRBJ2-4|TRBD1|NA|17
CASSLEPPGQGINIQYF
TGCGCCAGCAGCTTAGAGCCTCCGGGACAGGGAATAAACATTCAGTACTTC
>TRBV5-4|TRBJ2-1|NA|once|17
CASSLAPGRGARNEQFF
TGTGCCAGCAGCTTGGCCCCGGGGAGGGGGGCGAGGAATGAGCAGTTCTTC
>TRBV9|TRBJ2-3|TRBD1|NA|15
CASSVDYRGTDTQYF
TGTGCCAGCAGCGTAGACTACAGGGGGACAGATACGCAGTATTTT
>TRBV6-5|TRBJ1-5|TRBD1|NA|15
CASSPFRGVGQPQHF
TGTGCCAGCAGTCCGTTCAGGGGGGTAGGGCAGCCCCAGCATTTT
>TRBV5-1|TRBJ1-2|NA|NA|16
CASRKTGTSPTYGYTF
TGCGCCAGCAGGAAAACCGGGACATCACCTACGTATGGCTACACCTTC
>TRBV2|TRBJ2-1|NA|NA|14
CASSLSGGYNEQFF
TGTGCCAGCAGTCTTAGCGGAGGGTACAATGAGCAGTTCTTC
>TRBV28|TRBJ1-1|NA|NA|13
CASSSPGITEAFF
TGTGCCAGCAGTAGTCCGGGAATCACTGAAGCTTTCTTT